The entry below describes one TCR beta chain. This entry belongs to a study of blood T cell repertoires in COVID-19. Study context: Sites across the United States, Italy and Spain contributed samples from acute and convalescent COVID-19.

CDR3 length equals 14 residues. Trimming took off 2 bases at V and 3 bases at J, with 11 bases between the two ends. Germline V gene data show CDR1 as LGHDT and CDR2 as YNNKEL (reference sequence). Per the original data handling: The assay estimated nucleated cells by amplifying reference gene primers. Clones were read by immunoSEQ multiplex PCR, and TCRdb kept only the in-frame ones, dropping some. The V and J calls and clone size come from that table; D and trimming were worked out from the DNA. The sample yields roughly 200,000 clones, roughly 76% seen once. Seattle patients were enrolled while actively infected and followed longitudinally.

The sequence derives from a woman aged 40-49 years with COVID-19, enrolled during active disease. Sequencing was performed on peripheral blood. The chain is built from TRBV3-1 (or the pseudogene TRBV3-2) and TRBJ2-7, with a possible D match to TRBD1 (6 bases). Written as DNA, the CDR3 is TGTGCCAGCAGCCAAAACGGACAGCTCTACGAGCAGTACTTC. Its translation: CASSQNGQLYEQYF.